Listed here are 8 T cell receptor beta chains from one sample, sequenced in a study of blood T cells in healthy people across ages. Combining a sample-barcoded 5' primer with a J-beta primer mix, a second PCR ran for about 7 to 12 cycles. TCRdb analysed the 5' RACE reads with MiXCR anew, one entry per CDR3 protein. The sample comprises hundreds of thousands of distinct CDR3 sequences, around 49% of which are singletons, and approximately 32% rests with the top ten. The sequencing input was blood. The receptors stem from a woman aged 55 to 70 in good health.

This clonotype was counted between two and nine times. This chain uses TRBV7-2 with TRBJ2-1, with D perhaps matching TRBD2 (5 bases). The CDR3 runs 15 residues. The V and J ends lost 3 bases and 0 bases respectively, with 9 bases between them. Per germline, CDR1 SGHTA and CDR2 FQGNSA. The CDR3 DNA sequence: TGTGCCAGCAGCTTCGTAGCGAGCTCCTACAATGAGCAGTTCTTC. This translates into CASSFVASSYNEQFF. Filled out from reference TRBV7-2 and TRBJ2-1, the complete variable domain reads GAGVSQSPSNKVTEKGKDVELRCDPISGHTALYWYRQSLGQGLEFLIYFQGNSAPDKSGLPSDRFSAERTGGSVSTLTIQRTQQEDSAVYLCASSFVASSYNEQFFGPGTRLTVL.

V is TRBV4-2 and J is TRBJ2-3; a possible D gene is TRBD2 (6 bases). V was pared by 2 bases and J by 0 bases, with 15 bases between. CDR1 is LGHNA and CDR2 is YNFKEQ in the germline V gene. This CDR3 region has 17 residues. CDR3 amino acids: CASSQSDGTPSTDTQYF. In DNA, the CDR3 is TGTGCCAGCAGCCAATCAGACGGGACTCCTAGCACAGATACGCAGTATTTT.

This sequence joins TRBV20-1 and TRBJ2-7, with 10 bases identical to TRBD1. The CDR3 contains 14 residues. The germline gives CDR1 DFQATT, CDR2 SNEGSKA (reference sequence). J lost 3 bases, V lost 1 base, and 3 bases had no gene match. The CDR3 DNA follows: TGCAGTGCTAGAGCGGACAGGGGGTTCTACGAGCAGTACTTC. Its protein is CSARADRGFYEQYF.

The CDR3 sequence is CSARGASGEWETQYF. In nucleotides, the CDR3 is TGCAGTGCTAGAGGGGCCAGCGGGGAGTGGGAGACCCAGTACTTC. The chain joins TRBV20-1 to TRBJ2-5; 7 bases match TRBD2. Germline V gene lookup returns CDR1 DFQATT and CDR2 SNEGSKA (reference sequence). This CDR3 contains 15 residues. V was clipped by 1 base and J by 5 bases; unmatched bases: 10.

The rearrangement uses TRBV27 and TRBJ2-1; 10 nucleotides agree with TRBD2. CDR1 is MNHEY and CDR2 is SMNVEV in the germline V gene (reference sequence). The CDR3 contains 14 residues. Germline trimming cut 7 bases from V and 5 bases from J; bases unmatched to any gene: 5. CDR3 bases: TGTGCCAGCATAGCGGGAGGAACGCACAATGAGCAGTTCTTC. Residues: CASIAGGTHNEQFF.

This clonotype was detected a few times. The gene calls are TRBV7-9 and TRBJ2-3; D unresolved. Trimming shortened V by 6 bases and J by 0 bases, and 10 bases separated the two germline ends. CDR1 and CDR2 (germline): SEHNR, FQNEAQ (reference sequence). The CDR3 is 14 residues long. The CDR3 DNA reads as TGTGCCAGCAGTGGGCGGCTTAGCACAGATACGCAGTATTTT. Protein product: CASSGRLSTDTQYF.

This clonotype was seen a handful of times. The chain combines TRBV7-2 with TRBJ1-2; no clear D gene. This CDR3 contains 14 residues. Trimming left V 5 bases short and J 4 bases short, with 14 bases between. CDR1 is SGHTA, CDR2 FQGNSA, per germline. The CDR3 DNA is TGTGCCAGCAGCCCAGGCCGTGAATCCTATGGCTACACCTTC. It translates to CASSPGRESYGYTF.

Regarding this clonotype: A junction boundary mismatches the germline segment, possibly from a read error. The rearrangement links TRBV13 to TRBJ2-3; D might be TRBD2 (6 bases). The CDR3 is 14 amino acids. Germline V gene data show CDR1 as PRHDT and CDR2 as FYEKMQ (reference sequence). For the CDR3, the DNA is TGTGCCAGCAGCTCCGGACGGACTACAGATGCGCAGTATTTT. Protein sequence: CASSSGRTTDAQYF.